These 8 T cell receptor beta chains were all obtained from the same sample, sequenced in a study of CD4+ T cells in melanoma. The table came from immunoSEQ multiplex PCR; TCRdb's copy has only in-frame clones and leaves some out. This table holds more than 10,000 clones, about 63% found once. The sample consisted of cells from a culture (not recorded whether cultured in vitro). The source is a human donor with melanoma.

This chain joins TRBV15 and TRBJ2-6; D is ambiguous. V dropped 0 bases and J dropped 0 bases, with 9 bases sitting between them. This CDR3 spans 17 amino acids. Germline V gene data show CDR1 as LNHNV and CDR2 as YYDKDF (reference sequence). The CDR3 nucleotides are TGTGCCACCAGCAGAGATGTGGGCTTCTCTGGGGCCAACGTCCTGACTTTC. Its protein is CATSRDVGFSGANVLTF.

The chain couples TRBV9 to TRBJ2-7; maybe TRBD2 (5 bases). Trimming took off 4 bases at V and 0 bases at J, with 20 bases between the two ends. The V gene's germline CDR1 is SGDLS and CDR2 YYNGEE. The CDR3 is made up of 17 amino acids. The CDR3 coding sequence is TGTGCCAGCAGCCCCCGATTGGGCGAGGGCAACTCCTACGAGCAGTACTTC. It codes for CASSPRLGEGNSYEQYF.

This clone appeared a few times. The chain recombines TRBV5-1 with TRBJ1-6; the D is unclear. CDR3 length equals 15 residues. CDR1 is SGHRS and CDR2 is YFSETQ in the germline V gene. Trimming cost V 4 bases and J 0 bases, with 8 bases left between them. CDR3 region: CASSPGASYNSPLHF. The CDR3 nucleotides are TGCGCCAGCAGCCCCGGAGCCTCCTATAATTCACCCCTCCACTTT.

The CDR3 loop reads CASSLRRGGLHNEQFF. The CDR3 region has the DNA TGTGCCAGCAGCTTAAGACGGGGGGGGTTACACAATGAGCAGTTCTTC. This rearrangement joins TRBV7-2 to TRBJ2-1; TRBD2 agrees at 8 bases. After removal of 2 bases from V and 5 bases from J, the junction contained 8 bases not matched to a gene. The CDR3 totals 16 residues. Germline-derived CDR1 and CDR2 are SGHTA and FQGNSA.

For the CDR3, the DNA is TGCGCCAGCAGCTGGGAACAGGGGGTCGAGCAGTACTTC. This translates into CASSWEQGVEQYF. The V and J genes are TRBV5-1 and TRBJ2-7; 8 bases match TRBD1. The CDR3 has 13 residues. After removal of 3 bases from V and 6 bases from J, the junction contained 5 bases not matched to a gene. Germline V gene data show CDR1 as SGHRS and CDR2 as YFSETQ.

This chain uses TRBV5-4 with TRBJ2-5; TRBD2 matches at 8 bases. The CDR3 is 14 amino acids. The V segment lost 4 bases and the J segment 1 base; nucleotides outside the gene matches: 3. CDR1 and CDR2 from the germline V gene are SGHNT and YYREEE (reference sequence). The CDR3: CASSPGGGQETQYF. The CDR3 nucleotides are TGTGCCAGCAGCCCGGGGGGGGGCCAAGAGACCCAGTACTTC.

The chain is built from TRBV29-1 and TRBJ1-1; a possible D gene is TRBD1 (6 bases). Looked up from germline, CDR1 is SQVTM and CDR2 is ANQGSEA. V was pared by 6 bases and J by 11 bases, with 16 bases between. The CDR3 length is 11 residues. CDR3 region: CSVTQGIGAFF. The DNA of the CDR3 is TGCAGCGTGACACAGGGAATTGGCGCTTTCTTT. Full variable domain (remainder filled in from reference TRBV29-1 and TRBJ1-1): SAVISQKPSRDICQRGTSLTIQCQVDSQVTMMFWYRQQPGQSLTLIATANQGSEATYESGFVIDKFPISRPNLTFSTLTVSNMSPEDSSIYLCSVTQGIGAFFGQGTRLTVV.

V is TRBV5-6 and J is TRBJ2-3, with TRBD1 matching over 7 bases. V lost 5 bases, J lost 3 bases, and 9 bases stayed unmatched. Per germline, CDR1 SGHDT and CDR2 YYEEEE. The CDR3 covers 15 residues. The CDR3 sequence: CASSLRRTGTDTQYF. Here the CDR3 DNA reads TGTGCCAGCAGTTTGAGGCGGACAGGAACAGATACGCAGTATTTT.